What follows are 9 T cell receptor beta chains derived from one specimen sequenced in a study of blood T cell repertoires in COVID-19. Assay: immunoSEQ multiplex PCR; the TCRdb copy retains only in-frame clones and omits some. The profile shows roughly 80,000 clones, around 90% of them singletons. Input material: peripheral blood. Receptor source: a woman aged 80 or over with acute or convalescent COVID-19.

In the case of this clone: Relative to the germline gene, one junction end is altered; a read error may explain this. J is TRBJ1-1 and V is TRBV7-2; D perhaps matches TRBD1 (5 bases). Germline CDR1 is SGHTA and CDR2 is FQGNSA. This CDR3 is built from 13 residues. CDR3 sequence reads: CASNLQENTEAFF. The DNA of the CDR3 is TGTGCCAGCAACTTACAGGAAAACACTGAAGCTTTCTTT. Filled out from reference TRBV7-2 and TRBJ1-1, the complete variable domain reads GAGVSQSPSNKVTEKGKDVELRCDPISGHTALYWYRQSLGQGLEFLIYFQGNSAPDKSGLPSDRFSAERTGGSVSTLTIQRTQQEDSAVYLCASNLQENTEAFFGQGTRLTVV.

This clone has a single count. The CDR3 DNA reads as TGTGCCAGCAGCCAAGTTACTAGCGGGGACTACGAGCAGTACTTC. This translates into CASSQVTSGDYEQYF. The chain has TRBV3-1 (or the pseudogene TRBV3-2) and TRBJ2-7, with 10 bases aligning to TRBD2. Germline-derived CDR1 and CDR2 are LGHDT and YNNKEL (reference sequence). V was clipped by 1 base and J by 3 bases; unmatched bases: 3. CDR3 length: 15 residues.

The chain uses TRBV5-1 and TRBJ1-5; tentatively, D is TRBD1 (6 bases). CDR1 is SGHRS and CDR2 is YFSETQ in the germline V gene. The CDR3 is 15 amino acids. The V end lost 0 bases, the J end lost 5 bases, and 12 bases lay between the germline ends. The CDR3 reads CASSLGDTNYQPQHF. The CDR3 DNA follows: TGCGCCAGCAGCTTGGGGGACACGAACTATCAGCCCCAGCATTTT. The full variable domain, its missing parts supplied by reference TRBV5-1 and TRBJ1-5, is KAGVTQTPRYLIKTRGQQVTLSCSPISGHRSVSWYQQTPGQGLQFLFEYFSETQRNKGNFPGRFSGRQFSNSRSEMNVSTLELGDSALYLCASSLGDTNYQPQHFGDGTRLSIL.

This sequence joins TRBV4-3 and TRBJ1-5, with D possibly matching TRBD1 (5 bases). Between the trimmed V and J ends, which lost 0 bases and 2 bases, there was a span of 11 bases. Germline values: CDR1 LGHNA, CDR2 YSLEER. CDR3 length: 16 residues. The CDR3 DNA reads as TGCGCCAGCAGCCAAGAGTCTCAGGGCGGCAATCAGCCCCAGCATTTT. Translated, it gives CASSQESQGGNQPQHF.

The gene calls are TRBV4-2 and TRBJ1-5; 9 bases are shared with TRBD1. Per the germline V gene, CDR1 is LGHNA and CDR2 is YNFKEQ. This CDR3 spans 17 amino acids. Trimming removed 0 bases from V and 5 bases from J; junction bases left unmatched: 8. The CDR3 reads CASSQEGGGTGYQPQHF. The CDR3 region has the DNA TGTGCCAGCAGCCAAGAGGGTGGCGGGACAGGGTATCAGCCCCAGCATTTT.

This clone was seen a single time. The chain recombines TRBV7-9 with TRBJ2-2; D might be TRBD2 (5 bases). The germline V gene has CDR1 SEHNR and CDR2 FQNEAQ (reference sequence). The CDR3 sequence is 13 residues long. Trimming took 8 bases from V and 6 from J, leaving 13 bases between them. The DNA of the CDR3 is TGTGCCAGCGAGCGGTCTGGGGCCGGGGAGCTGTTTTTT. Protein product: CASERSGAGELFF.

V and J are TRBV27 and TRBJ1-2, with a weak D call TRBD1 (6 bases). The CDR3 has 15 residues. Trimming shortened V by 5 bases and J by 1 base, and 14 bases separated the two germline ends. Germline CDR1 MNHEY, CDR2 SMNVEV (reference sequence). CDR3: CASSLRGQHNYGYTF. In nucleotides, the CDR3 is TGTGCCAGCAGTCTAAGGGGACAACATAACTATGGCTACACCTTC.

V usage is TRBV6-5 and J usage is TRBJ2-5; 10 bases map to TRBD2. Germline-derived CDR1 and CDR2 are MNHEY and SVGAGI. The CDR3 spans 15 residues. V shed 6 bases, J shed 4 bases, and the junction held 8 bases outside the gene matches. CDR3 amino acids: CASRRGLAPRETQYF. The DNA for the CDR3 is TGTGCCAGCAGAAGGGGACTAGCGCCTCGAGAGACCCAGTACTTC.

The V and J genes are TRBV11-2 and TRBJ2-7; a possible D gene is TRBD2 (6 bases). Germline CDR1 SGHAT, CDR2 FQNNGV. V was shortened by 5 bases and J by 0 bases, with 14 bases between the two germline ends. The CDR3 contains 15 residues. The CDR3 DNA follows: TGTGCCAGCAGCCGTGGAGGGACCGTCTCCTACGAGCAGTACTTC. It encodes CASSRGGTVSYEQYF.